Shown below are 10 T cell receptor beta chains from a single sample sequenced in a study of blood T cell repertoires in COVID-19. Some clones are missing from TCRdb's copy, which holds only in-frame ones; the method was immunoSEQ multiplex PCR. The sample records roughly 75,000 clones, around 80% being singletons. Sequenced input: peripheral blood. The receptor set was obtained from a man aged 50-60 years with COVID-19, enrolled during active disease.

The J gene is TRBJ2-3, the V gene TRBV18, with a possible D match to TRBD2 (5 bases). V lost 6 bases to trimming and J lost 6 bases, with 16 bases between them. The germline gives CDR1 KGHSH, CDR2 LQKENI. CDR3 length: 14 amino acids. The CDR3 loop reads CASSLREGSDTQYF. Here the CDR3 DNA reads TGTGCCAGCTCCCTCAGAGAGGGTTCGGATACGCAGTATTTT.

This rearrangement joins TRBV19 to TRBJ1-4, with D uncertain. The V end was cut by 5 bases, the J end by 4 bases, with 11 bases between. CDR1 and CDR2 (germline): LNHDA, SQIVND (reference sequence). The CDR3 sequence is 14 residues long. The CDR3 reads CASSATGSNEKLFF. The CDR3 bases are TGTGCCAGTAGTGCCACGGGGAGTAATGAAAAACTGTTTTTT.

The chain employs TRBV6-1 and TRBJ1-2, with 9 bases fitting TRBD1. Germline V gene sequence: CDR1 MNHNS, CDR2 SASEGT. This CDR3 has 13 residues. The V gene end was trimmed by 1 base and the J gene end by 12 bases; junction bases not matched to a gene: 6. The CDR3 DNA sequence: TGTGCCAGCAGTGAAGACAGGGGGCTGGGACACACCTTC. Protein: CASSEDRGLGHTF.

This chain uses TRBV19 with TRBJ2-7, with D maybe TRBD1 (5 bases). Trimming shortened V by 3 bases and J by 2 bases, and 11 bases separated the two germline ends. This CDR3 has 14 residues. Germline V gene data show CDR1 as LNHDA and CDR2 as SQIVND (reference sequence). CDR3 loop: CASSMQVGPYEQYF. The CDR3 DNA is TGTGCCAGTAGTATGCAAGTGGGGCCCTACGAGCAGTACTTC.

This chain links TRBV7-2 with TRBJ1-2, with 9 bases aligning to TRBD1. V trimming: 0 bases; J trimming: 4 bases; junction bases outside the gene matches: 6. The germline V gene encodes CDR1 SGHTA and CDR2 FQGNSA. This CDR3 is built from 16 residues. This chain's CDR3 is CASSLAPGTGIYGYTF. CDR3 bases: TGTGCCAGCAGCTTAGCCCCCGGGACAGGGATCTATGGCTACACCTTC.

The CDR3 nucleotides are TGTGCCAGCAGTTTATCGTTTCGCGGGCAAGAGACCCAGTACTTC. Translation gives CASSLSFRGQETQYF. The chain links TRBV27 to TRBJ2-5, with D possibly matching TRBD2 (5 bases). V shed 0 bases and J shed 2 bases, with 10 bases lying between them. This CDR3 comprises 15 residues. Germline values: CDR1 MNHEY, CDR2 SMNVEV (reference sequence).

This sequence joins TRBV27 and TRBJ2-7, with 7 bases aligning to TRBD1. Germline V lookup: CDR1 MNHEY, CDR2 SMNVEV (reference sequence). The V gene end was trimmed by 6 bases and the J gene end by 3 bases; junction bases not matched to a gene: 11. The CDR3 is 15 residues long. The CDR3 DNA reads as TGTGCCAGCAGGCCCCAGGACAGGAAATTCTACGAGCAGTACTTC. Translating it yields CASRPQDRKFYEQYF.

The chain links TRBV5-1 to TRBJ1-1; possibly TRBD1 for D (6 bases). Germline loops: CDR1 SGHRS, CDR2 YFSETQ. V lost 4 bases, J lost 4 bases, and 14 bases lay in between. The CDR3 is 14 residues long. CDR3 sequence (DNA): TGCGCCAGCAGCCTTGGGGACATTAGCACTGAAGCTTTCTTT. Translating gives CASSLGDISTEAFF.

This chain connects TRBV6-6 to TRBJ2-7; D is unclear. The CDR3 loop spans 13 amino acids. CDR1 MNHNY and CDR2 SVGAGI come from the germline V gene (reference sequence). The V and J ends lost 0 bases and 2 bases respectively, with 5 bases between them. The CDR3 DNA reads TGTGCCAGCAGTTACTCCTTAACCTACGAGCAGTACTTC. Residues: CASSYSLTYEQYF.

The chain links TRBV6-6 to TRBJ2-5; 14 bases are shared with TRBD2. The J segment lost 3 bases and the V segment lost 7 bases, leaving 7 bases of the junction unmatched. The CDR3 contains 16 residues. Germline assignment: CDR1 MNHNY and CDR2 SVGAGI (reference sequence). The CDR3 DNA follows: TGTGCCAGCAAACCGGGACTAGCGGGAGTGAAAGAGACCCAGTACTTC. Amino acid sequence: CASKPGLAGVKETQYF.